The present TCR beta chain was sequenced within a study of T cells in Graves' hyperthyroidism and ophthalmopathy. RNA transcripts were the template for amplifying TCR beta CDR3 regions. The primer set for the first-round RT-PCR of the TCR CDR3 was HTBI. From the multiplex PCR reads, TCRdb called clonotypes with MiXCR, one entry per CDR3 protein. The table has approximately 430,000 distinct CDR3 sequences, around 15% seen once. This clonotype was observed at least ten times. The antigen is unknown. Used for diagnoses were clinical symptoms, serum thyroxine and TRAb, thyroid ultrasound and orbital computed tomography. Findings and caveats of the study: With a median lead of about 6.9 months before onset, the model predicted ophthalmopathy. The blood repertoire included most of the expanded thyroid clonotypes above 0.001.

Germline values: CDR1 MNHNS, CDR2 SASEGT. This CDR3 comprises 15 residues. Trimming shortened V by 1 base and J by 4 bases, and 12 bases separated the two germline ends. This chain connects TRBV6-1 to TRBJ2-3, with D hard to call. The sequenced sample was blood. The source of this sequence is a man in his late teens or twenties with Graves' ophthalmopathy. The DNA for the CDR3 is TGTGCCAGCAGTGAAGGGGATTCCTGGCCAGATACGCAGTATTTT. It is translated as CASSEGDSWPDTQYF.